Given below is one TCR beta chain in context. The antigen remains unidentified. These data come from a study of CD8+CD57+ T cells in acquired aplastic anemia. Turning to the study itself: Across the sorted CD4+ and CD8+ cells, DNA amounts averaged about 3 ug. General study findings and limits: In common between the patients and the controls were more than 25 CD8+ CDR3 sequences. CD8+ Simpson's diversity showed no significant patient-control difference.

This CDR3 is 16 amino acids long. Germline loops: CDR1 KGHDR, CDR2 SFDVKD. V lost 6 bases and J lost 0, with 14 bases in between. Genomic DNA, serving as template, underwent TCR beta VDJ and CDR3 profiling. MiXCR was run by TCRdb on the reads, yielding one entry per CDR3 protein. The sample holds some 180,000 distinct CDR3 sequences; roughly 50% are singletons and the top ten take 10% to 15%. Only patients with CD8+CD57+ cell expansion on flow cytometry were chosen for sequencing. Blood was sampled before the patients had received any therapy. This chain links TRBV24-1 with TRBJ2-1; D is perhaps TRBD2 (6 bases). Sequenced input: sorted CD4+, CD8+, or CD8+CD57+ T cells (not recorded which) from PBMCs. The sequence derives from a human donor with aplastic anemia. The CDR3 sequence is CATSSRGASSYNEQFF. Written as DNA, the CDR3 is TGTGCCACCAGTTCCCGCGGGGCTAGCTCCTACAATGAGCAGTTCTTC.